This TCR beta chain was obtained from a study of blood T cell repertoires in COVID-19. This CDR3 has 16 amino acids. Exposed participants came across a COVID-19 case within 2 weeks before study entry. The assay was immunoSEQ multiplex PCR, and TCRdb's table has in-frame clones only and misses some. This sample has 180,000 or so clones; 80% occur once, and the top ten carry around 15%. The chain has TRBV21-1 and TRBJ2-3; the D segment call TRBD1 is taken from the table without a DNA check. TRBV21-1 is tagged as a pseudogene. The TCR comes from a man aged 55-75 years who had been exposed to COVID-19. Sequenced sample: PBMCs or T cells enriched from blood (not recorded which). CDR3 protein: CASSRERTGVTDTQYF. The CDR3, as DNA: TGTGCCAGCAGCAGAGAGAGGACAGGGGTCACAGATACGCAGTATTTT.